Detailed here is one T cell receptor (beta chain). The target of this receptor is not known. Base quality data are lacking; no much larger clone is found one base away. Receptor libraries were prepared by PCR. The reads were generated on an Illumina HiSeq 2500. TCR library preparation used molecular barcoding, with unique molecular identifiers applied to normalize quantification of the TCRbeta repertoire. In TCRdb, the public reads were trimmed at Q25 with fastp and aligned with MiXCR, with productive beta chains retained. For every CDR3 protein sequence, its rows merge into one entry that carries the most common genes and DNA. Counted in this sample were 350,000 to 450,000 distinct CDR3 sequences; about 20% of them appeared once. Of the sample, about 3.8% is held by the ten largest clones. The CDR3 contains 13 residues, cysteine and phenylalanine counted. Of the read, only the CDR3 DNA is kept; its 39 bases are in frame from base 1. Trimming takes 4 bases from V and 0 bases from J, and the germline ends sit 10 bases apart. According to the germline V gene (reference sequence), CDR1 reads DFQATT and CDR2 reads SNEGSKA.

The data were obtained in a study of T-cell reconstitution after alpha-beta-depleted transplantation in children (dated by TCRdb to 2016 to 2017). Study-wide context: Using TCR repertoire profiling, the study quantitatively followed how T-cell immune reconstitution unfolded in children after TCRalphabeta/CD19-depleted allogeneic hematopoietic cell transplantation.

This chain joins TRBV20-1 to TRBJ2-7; no D segment can be confidently identified. The sequence derives from a human donor who donated a stem cell graft to a child with acute myeloid leukemia. The starting material was PBMCs from the stem cell graft donor, obtained from the stem cell graft. Here is the DNA: TGCAGTGCTATCACTACAAGCTCCTACGAGCAGTACTTC. Translation gives CSAITTSSYEQYF.